This T cell receptor beta chain derives from a study of blood T cell repertoires in COVID-19. Clones were read by immunoSEQ multiplex PCR, and TCRdb kept only the in-frame ones, dropping some. In the table there are a few hundred thousand clones, around 87% of which are singletons. This CDR3 region has 16 residues. CDR1 LGHDT and CDR2 YNNKEL come from the germline V gene (reference sequence). V dropped 4 bases and J dropped 1 base, with 13 bases sitting between them. The sample was PBMCs or T cells enriched from blood (not recorded which). This clonotype originated in a middle-aged man in a cohort exposed to, infected with or recovered from COVID-19 (not recorded which). V usage is TRBV3-1 (or the pseudogene TRBV3-2) and J usage is TRBJ2-2, with D tentatively TRBD1 (6 bases). CDR3 nucleotides: TGTGCCAGCAGCCCAGGCAGGGGACGGAACACCGGGGAGCTGTTTTTT. This sequence encodes CASSPGRGRNTGELFF.